Listed here are 13 T cell receptor beta chains from one sample, sequenced in a study of T-cell reconstitution after alpha-beta-depleted transplantation in children (dated by TCRdb to 2016 to 2017). The treatment or condition label here, explained by the study, means: allogeneic hematopoietic cell transplantation with graft depleted of TCRalphabeta T cells and CD19 B cells. Libraries were made using PCR. For sequencing, an Illumina HiSeq 2500 was employed. TCR library preparation used molecular barcoding, with unique molecular identifiers applied to normalize quantification of the TCRbeta repertoire. In TCRdb, the public reads were trimmed at Q25 with fastp and aligned with MiXCR, with productive beta chains retained. CDR3 protein sequences are deduplicated, and each keeps its most common genes and DNA. In this sample the table shows 450,000 to 600,000 distinct CDR3 sequences, approximately 12% of which occur a single time. The leading ten clones occupy about 2.2% of the sample.

Material: PBMCs, mostly from graft donor cells, obtained 360 days after TCRalphabeta/CD19-depleted stem cell transplant. The source of these receptors is a male patient younger than 18 who had a stem cell transplant for acute myeloid leukemia, so the T cells may come from the graft donor.

The chain links TRBV30 to TRBJ2-1; D unresolved. The CDR3 contains 16 residues. The V end lost 1 base, the J end lost 3 bases, and 16 bases lay between the germline ends. CDR1 is GTSNPN, CDR2 SVGIG, per germline (reference sequence). DNA for the CDR3: TGTGCCTGGAGTGCCCGTCGGCCCCTTTACTACAATGAGCAGTTCTTC. It encodes CAWSARRPLYYNEQFF. Using reference TRBV30 and TRBJ2-1 for the parts outside the CDR3, the full variable domain is SQTIHQWPATLVQPVGSPLSLECTVEGTSNPNLYWYRQAAGRGLQLLFYSVGIGQISSEVPQNLSASRPQDRQFILSSKKLLLSDSGFYLCAWSARRPLYYNEQFFGPGTRLTVL.

This clonotype has more than one count but fewer than ten. V usage is TRBV28 and J usage is TRBJ2-7, with TRBD1 as a possible D gene (5 bases). V was pared by 3 bases and J by 0 bases, with 15 bases between. The CDR3 contains 16 residues. The germline V gene encodes CDR1 MDHEN and CDR2 SYDVKM. The CDR3 loop is CASSLAPQVPSYEQYF. CDR3 in DNA: TGTGCCAGCAGTTTGGCCCCACAGGTTCCCTCCTACGAGCAGTACTTC.

Ten or more counts support this clonotype. V and J are TRBV7-3 and TRBJ1-1, with D perhaps matching TRBD1 (6 bases). Germline V gives CDR1 SGHTA, CDR2 FQGTGA. This CDR3 region has 12 residues. Trimming removed 5 bases at V and 9 bases at J, with 13 bases between. The CDR3 here is CASSPAGVQAFF. DNA of the CDR3: TGTGCCAGCAGCCCAGCAGGGGTTCAAGCTTTCTTT.

This clonotype has ten or more counts. The chain has TRBV20-1 and TRBJ2-1; 8 bases fit TRBD2. The CDR3 has 15 amino acids. Trimming removed 4 bases from V and 6 bases from J; junction bases left unmatched: 11. In germline, CDR1 is DFQATT, CDR2 SNEGSKA (reference sequence). The CDR3 spells CSATRVGLAGNEQFF. The CDR3 DNA reads TGCAGTGCTACGCGGGTGGGGCTAGCGGGCAATGAGCAGTTCTTC.

The chain links TRBV11-2 to TRBJ2-5; possible D gene TRBD1, 6 bases. CDR1 and CDR2 (germline): SGHAT, FQNNGV. Trimming left V 7 bases short and J 7 bases short, with 19 bases between. CDR3 length: 14 amino acids. The CDR3 loop reads CASTTGTGSGTQYF. In DNA, the CDR3 is TGTGCCAGCACCACCGGAACAGGGAGTGGGACCCAGTACTTC.

This clonotype was seen a few times. This chain joins TRBV29-1 and TRBJ2-5; D possibly uses TRBD1 or TRBD2 (5 bases each). The germline CDR1 and CDR2 sequences are SQVTM and ANQGSEA. There are 12 residues in the CDR3. Trimming removed 8 bases from V and 1 base from J, with 11 bases in between. As DNA, the CDR3 is TGCAGCTCTGGGGGACCCCAAGAGACCCAGTACTTC. Its translation: CSSGGPQETQYF.

Regarding this clonotype: A clone one base away is much larger, so this may be a read error. The J gene is TRBJ2-5, the V gene TRBV6-1; 15 positions match TRBD2. Unmatched junction bases numbered 3, after V lost 6 bases and J lost 4 bases. CDR1 and CDR2 (germline): MNHNS, SASEGT. This CDR3 region has 15 residues. The DNA for the CDR3 is TGTGCCAGCAGATGGACTAGCGGGAGGGTAGAGACCCAGTACTTC. Protein sequence: CASRWTSGRVETQYF.

The table lists this clonotype with many counts. This chain uses TRBV20-1 with TRBJ1-3; D unresolved. Between the trimmed V and J ends, which lost 3 bases and 4 bases, there was a span of 4 bases. CDR3 length: 11 residues. CDR1 and CDR2 from the germline V gene are DFQATT and SNEGSKA (reference sequence). This CDR3 reads CSASQGNTIYF. The DNA of the CDR3 is TGCAGTGCTAGTCAGGGAAACACCATATATTTT.

This clonotype has a handful of counts. The V call is TRBV6-2 or TRBV6-3, the J call TRBJ2-7; 8 bases fit TRBD2. J gave up 3 bases and V 2 bases, and 6 bases lay outside the gene matches. This CDR3 is built from 15 residues. Germline V gene data show CDR1 as MNHEY and CDR2 as SVGEGT. The CDR3 sequence: CASSYVLAELYEQYF. The CDR3 coding sequence is TGTGCCAGCAGTTACGTACTAGCGGAGCTCTACGAGCAGTACTTC.

The chain joins TRBV12-3 or TRBV12-4 to TRBJ2-4; D not resolved. The V and J ends lost 3 bases and 8 bases respectively, with 5 bases between them. The CDR3 has 11 amino acids. CDR3 protein: CASSFIDIQYF. CDR3 nucleotide sequence: TGTGCCAGCAGTTTCATCGACATTCAGTACTTC.

This clonotype occurred a few times. The V gene is TRBV5-5, the J gene TRBJ1-2; TRBD1 aligns across 7 bases. V lost 2 bases to trimming and J lost 3 bases; unmatched junction nucleotides: 7. Germline V gene lookup returns CDR1 SGHKS and CDR2 YYEKEE (reference sequence). This CDR3 is 15 amino acids long. The CDR3 nucleotides read TGTGCCAGCAGCTTTATTGTAGGACAGGACTATGGCTACACCTTC. This codes for CASSFIVGQDYGYTF.

This clonotype was counted a few times. The chain carries TRBV20-1 and TRBJ2-3; no reliable D call. This CDR3 region has 14 residues. V was shortened by 6 bases and J by 0 bases, with 13 bases between the two germline ends. Germline lookup yields CDR1 DFQATT and CDR2 SNEGSKA (reference sequence). For the CDR3, the DNA is TGCAGTGCACCCCTGACGATTAGCACAGATACGCAGTATTTT. This encodes CSAPLTISTDTQYF.

This clonotype was observed many times. The chain recombines TRBV20-1 with TRBJ2-2; TRBD2 agrees at 16 bases. CDR3 length: 17 residues. With V trimmed by 3 bases and J by 6 bases, 7 bases remained unmatched. Germline V gives CDR1 DFQATT, CDR2 SNEGSKA (reference sequence). This CDR3 reads CSASYSGTSGRAGELFF. The DNA of the CDR3 is TGCAGTGCTAGTTACTCCGGGACTAGCGGGAGGGCCGGGGAGCTGTTTTTT.